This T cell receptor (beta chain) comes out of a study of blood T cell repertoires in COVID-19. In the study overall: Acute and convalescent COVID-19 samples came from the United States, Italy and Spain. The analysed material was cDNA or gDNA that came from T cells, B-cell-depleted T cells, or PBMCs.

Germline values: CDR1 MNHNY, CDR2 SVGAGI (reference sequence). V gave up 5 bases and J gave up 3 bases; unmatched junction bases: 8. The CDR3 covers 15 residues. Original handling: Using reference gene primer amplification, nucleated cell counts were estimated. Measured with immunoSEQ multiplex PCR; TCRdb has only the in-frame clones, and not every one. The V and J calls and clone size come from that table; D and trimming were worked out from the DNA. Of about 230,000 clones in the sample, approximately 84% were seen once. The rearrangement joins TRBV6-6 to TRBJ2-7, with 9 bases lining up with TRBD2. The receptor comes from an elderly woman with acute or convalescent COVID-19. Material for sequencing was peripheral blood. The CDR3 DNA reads TGTGCCAGCAGTAGGGAAGCGGGAGGATACTACGAGCAGTACTTC. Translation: CASSREAGGYYEQYF.